This TCR beta chain was captured in a study of blood T cells in healthy people across ages. The use of a sample-barcoded 5' primer and a J-beta primer mix characterized a second PCR of roughly 6 to 11 cycles. TCRdb passed the 5' RACE reads through MiXCR, listing each CDR3 protein once. The sample lists roughly 550,000 distinct CDR3 sequences, around 24% occurring once. General observations from the study: The long-lived group displayed more naive CD4+ cells, plus higher diversity, than the aged donors did.

About this clonotype: Its antigen is not known.

The same sample was also used in a study of T cells of mothers and their children. That report adds: A few healthy Caucasian mothers and their six children were the donors. cDNA synthesis used all extracted RNA, about 1.6 ug per 15 ul. Sequencing revealed no T cell clones that were persistent and microchimeric.

This sequence originates from a boy aged 5-17 years in good health. The sequenced sample consisted of blood.

The DNA for the CDR3 is TGCAGTGCTAGGGAACCAACGGGACTAAGCTACGAGCAGTACTTC. Translating it yields CSAREPTGLSYEQYF. The chain joins TRBV20-1 to TRBJ2-7, with TRBD2 identical over 7 bases. The V and J ends lost 3 bases and 3 bases, in that order; junction bases with no gene match: 11. The CDR3 spans 15 residues. The V gene's germline CDR1 is DFQATT and CDR2 SNEGSKA (reference sequence).